This T cell receptor (beta chain) was captured in a study of Graves' ophthalmopathy and Graves' hyperthyroidism. Study details: Ahead of any treatment, peripheral blood was obtained at the initial diagnosis.

Study-wide results and caveats: Among expanded thyroid clonotypes above 0.001 frequency, most also occurred in blood. Between ophthalmopathy and stable hyperthyroidism, a 13-signature model drew a separation with roughly 88% sensitivity and about 81% specificity.

Disease in donors with ophthalmopathy had moderate-to-severe activity, CAS ≥3, NOSPECS ≥4 and under 3 months' duration. The table lists this clonotype with many counts. The antigen remains unidentified. V lost 6 bases to trimming and J lost 1 base, with 15 bases between them. CDR1 and CDR2 from the germline V gene are MNHEY and SVGAGI. The length of the CDR3 is 15 residues. The authors amplified TCR beta CDR3 regions, and they did so from RNA transcripts for repertoire sequencing. HTBI-primed first-round RT-PCR preceded second-round multiplex PCR. One entry per CDR3 protein, called by TCRdb with MiXCR from the multiplex PCR reads. The sample has around 340,000 distinct CDR3 sequences, roughly 16% seen once; the top ten hold 10% to 15%.

This clonotype was obtained from an adult man with Graves' ophthalmopathy. The sample consisted of peripheral blood. The chain is built from TRBV6-5 and TRBJ1-2; TRBD1 is a possible D gene (5 bases). The CDR3 nucleotides are TGTGCCAGCAGAAGACCGGGACTTAGTAACTATGGCTACACCTTC. This translates into CASRRPGLSNYGYTF.